The 17 T cell receptor beta chains presented below share a single source sample, sequenced in a study of tumor-infiltrating lymphocytes in oesophageal squamous cell carcinoma (TCRdb year 2016). Library preparation used PCR. The data were produced on an Illumina HiSeq 2000. The public reads were reprocessed in TCRdb via fastp at Q25 and MiXCR, keeping in-frame beta chains. Merged by CDR3 protein, the rows form single entries marked with the most common genes and DNA. Counted in this sample were over 20,000 distinct CDR3 sequences; less than 45% of them appeared once. Under 40% of the sample is held by the ten biggest clonotypes. The sample was esophageal tumor tissue. The receptors originated from a male donor with esophageal squamous cell carcinoma.

This clonotype was seen at least ten times. The V gene is TRBV11-1, the J gene TRBJ1-3; D unclear. CDR3 length: 15 residues. CDR1 and CDR2 from the germline V gene are SGHAT and FQDESV (reference sequence). V was cut by 3 bases and J by 0 bases, with 9 bases left in between. The CDR3 protein is CASSFRRYSGNTIYF. CDR3 in DNA: TGTGCCAGCAGCTTTCGTCGGTACTCTGGAAACACCATATATTTT.

The chain links TRBV7-6 to TRBJ2-5; D gene ambiguous. With the DNA end fitting TRBJ2-1 better, the J assignment may be wrong. This CDR3 is built from 12 residues. Germline V gives CDR1 SGHVS, CDR2 FNYEAQ. In DNA form, the CDR3 reads TGTGCCAGCAGCTTAGTGGAAGATGAGCAGTTCTTC. This translates into CASSLVEDEQFF.

This clonotype is medium-sized by share. The chain has TRBV7-2 and TRBJ2-5, with 9 bases matching TRBD2. The germline CDR1 and CDR2 sequences are SGHTA and FQGNSA. The CDR3 length is 16 residues. V shed 1 base and J 5 bases; nucleotides not matched to a gene: 8. This CDR3 is CASSLGGGGAGETQYF. CDR3 DNA sequence: TGTGCCAGCAGCTTAGGTGGCGGGGGGGCGGGGGAGACCCAGTACTTC.

The sample holds many counts of this clonotype. The junction and the germline gene differ at one end; a read error may be behind it. The V call is TRBV7-9, the J call TRBJ1-6; the D gene is possibly TRBD1 (5 bases). This CDR3 comprises 17 residues. Looked up from germline, CDR1 is SEHNR and CDR2 is FQNEAQ (reference sequence). This CDR3 is CASSLGSGSSYNSPLHF. For the CDR3, the DNA is TGTGCCAGCAGCTTAGGTTCAGGGAGCTCCTATAATTCACCCCTCCACTTC.

Worth noting for this clonotype: The junction and the germline gene differ at one end; a read error may be behind it. The CDR3 here is CASRLAAFMYF. CDR3 bases: TGTGCCAGCAGATTAGCCGCTTTTATGTATTTT. This sequence joins TRBV6-6 and TRBJ2-1, with no clear D. The CDR3 spans 11 residues. Per the germline V gene, CDR1 is MNHNY and CDR2 is SVGAGI (reference sequence).

To note about this clonotype: A much larger clone lies a single base off, so this may be a read error. This rearrangement joins TRBV11-2 to TRBJ2-1; no reliable D call. Trimming cost V 3 bases and J 10 bases, with 13 bases left between them. This CDR3 is built from 13 residues. Germline CDR1 SGHAT, CDR2 FQNNGV. CDR3 nucleotides: TGTGCCAGCAGCTTGGGCTATAACTACGAGCAGTTCTTC. The encoded protein is CASSLGYNYEQFF. The variable domain in full, completed from reference TRBV11-2 and TRBJ2-1, reads EAGVAQSPRYKIIEKRQSVAFWCNPISGHATLYWYQQILGQGPKLLIQFQNNGVVDDSQLPKDRFSAERLKGVDSTLKIQPAKLEDSAVYLCASSLGYNYEQFFGPGTRLTVL.

As DNA, the CDR3 is TGTGCCAGCAGCTCACGACTCCAAGAGACCCAGTACTTC. It is translated as CASSSRLQETQYF. The V call is TRBV7-2, the J call TRBJ2-5; D is unclear. Trimming pared 4 bases from V and 1 base from J, leaving 7 bases between. Per germline, CDR1 SGHTA and CDR2 FQGNSA. The CDR3 totals 13 residues.

This clonotype was seen at least ten times. The CDR3 coding sequence is TGCGCCAGCAGCCAAGGGCGGGACACCGGGGAGCTGTTTTTT. It yields the protein CASSQGRDTGELFF. The genes are TRBV4-1 and TRBJ2-2; tentatively, D is TRBD2 (5 bases). The germline V gene encodes CDR1 MGHRA and CDR2 YSYEKL. This CDR3 spans 14 amino acids. The germline V and J ends were trimmed by 1 base and 3 bases, with 6 bases remaining between them.

Points on this clonotype: Since the CDR3 does not end with the conserved phenylalanine or tryptophan, this likely comes from a read error. It is unclear where the CDR3 begins or ends on the DNA, so no DNA is shown, and the CDR3 is as TCRdb lists it. The rearrangement links TRBV6-1 to TRBJ2-4. Germline V gene data show CDR1 as MNHNS and CDR2 as SASEGT. The CDR3 adds up to 15 amino acids, both ends counted. The CDR3 spells CASSEFENYEQYFGN.

Regarding this clonotype: A much larger clone differs by one base, so this may be a read error. The CDR3 does not close with the conserved phenylalanine or tryptophan, likely indicating a read error. Because the CDR3's place on the DNA is in doubt, the DNA is left out and the CDR3 is given as listed by TCRdb. V and J are TRBV7-6 and TRBJ2-5. The CDR3 spans 8 amino acids, including both terminal residues. CDR1 is SGHVS, CDR2 FNYEAQ, per germline. The CDR3: CAGSLAGV.

The chain couples TRBV7-2 to TRBJ2-1; D gene ambiguous. The J call is in doubt because the DNA end fits TRBJ1-2 better. Germline CDR1 is SGHTA and CDR2 is FQGNSA. This CDR3 is 13 amino acids long. DNA of the CDR3: TGTGCCAGCACCCCGGAAGCCCTTTATGGCTACACCTTC. Encoded protein: CASTPEALYGYTF.

The sample holds a few counts of this clonotype. The CDR3 region is CASSFGAEFWKPYEQYF. The CDR3 DNA reads as TGTGCCAGCAGCTTTGGGGCCGAATTCTGGAAGCCCTACGAGCAGTACTTC. V is TRBV7-6 and J is TRBJ2-3; the D gene is possibly TRBD1 (5 bases). The J call is uncertain, as TRBJ2-7 better fits the DNA end. The CDR3 is 17 amino acids. Germline V lookup: CDR1 SGHVS, CDR2 FNYEAQ.

The gene calls are TRBV30 and TRBJ1-4; 8 bases match TRBD1. After removal of 5 bases from V and 8 bases from J, the junction contained 7 bases not matched to a gene. The germline V gene encodes CDR1 GTSNPN and CDR2 SVGIG (reference sequence). The CDR3 consists of 13 residues. The CDR3 loop reads CAWGGQGNEKLFF. For the CDR3, the DNA is TGTGCCTGGGGCGGACAGGGTAACGAAAAACTGTTTTTT.

Note on this clonotype: A much bigger clone sits one base away, suggesting this may be a read error. This rearrangement joins TRBV14 to TRBJ2-7, with D unclear. TRBJ2-1 matches the DNA end more closely, so the J call is doubtful. Germline assignment: CDR1 SGHDN and CDR2 FVKESK. The CDR3 is 15 amino acids. The CDR3 DNA follows: TGTGCCAGCAGCCAAGCTTCACAGAATAACTACGAGCAGTTCTTC. Translating it yields CASSQASQNNYEQFF.

The rearrangement joins TRBV7-8 to TRBJ2-3, with a tentative D call TRBD2 (7 bases). The V and J ends lost 5 bases and 4 bases respectively, with 22 bases between them. The CDR3 sequence is 17 residues long. The germline gives CDR1 SGHVS, CDR2 FQNEAQ. CDR3 DNA: TGTGCCAGCAGCCCATTCTTGGGGGGGCCGTTGGCAGATACGCAGTATTTT. Its protein is CASSPFLGGPLADTQYF.

As to this clonotype: The conserved phenylalanine or tryptophan is not found at the CDR3 terminus, so this likely reflects a read error. The limits of the CDR3 on the DNA are not certain, so only TCRdb's listed CDR3 is given. The chain carries TRBV19 and TRBJ2-6; the DNA was not compared with TRBD1, the D call given in the table. The V gene's germline CDR1 is LNHDA and CDR2 SQIVND (reference sequence). The CDR3 spans 12 amino acids, including both terminal residues. CDR3 region: CASPGGLQFFGA.

This clonotype showed up many times. The chain recombines TRBV12-3 or TRBV12-4 with TRBJ2-1; the match to TRBD2 covers 13 bases. The CDR3 runs 15 residues. V shed 5 bases, J shed 8 bases, and the junction held 6 bases outside the gene matches. The DNA for the CDR3 is TGTGCCAGCAGTCACCGGACTAGCGGGGGTCATGAGCAGTTCTTC. It encodes CASSHRTSGGHEQFF.